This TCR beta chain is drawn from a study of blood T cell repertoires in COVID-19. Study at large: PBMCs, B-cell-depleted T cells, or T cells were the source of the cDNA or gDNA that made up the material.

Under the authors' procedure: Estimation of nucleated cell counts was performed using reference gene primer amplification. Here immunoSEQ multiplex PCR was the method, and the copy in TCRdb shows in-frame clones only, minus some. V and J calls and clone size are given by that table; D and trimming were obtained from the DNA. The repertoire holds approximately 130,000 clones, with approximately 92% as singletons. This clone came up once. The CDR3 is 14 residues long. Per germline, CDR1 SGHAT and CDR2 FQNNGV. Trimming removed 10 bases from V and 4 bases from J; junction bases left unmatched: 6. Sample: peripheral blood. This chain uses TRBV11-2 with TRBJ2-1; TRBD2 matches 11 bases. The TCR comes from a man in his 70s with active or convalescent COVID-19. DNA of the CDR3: TGTGCCACCAAAACTAGCGGGAGTTACAATGAGCAGTTCTTC. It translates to CATKTSGSYNEQFF.